This TCR beta chain comes out of a study of T cells after yellow fever vaccination. TCRdb re-called the 5' RACE reads with MiXCR, one entry per CDR3 protein. Of roughly 340,000 distinct CDR3 sequences in the sample, around 4.1% were seen once. This clonotype was detected a few times. Germline V gene sequence: CDR1 SGHRS, CDR2 YFSETQ. The CDR3 is 13 residues long. Between the trimmed V and J ends, which lost 5 bases and 6 bases, there was a span of 12 bases. This specimen was PBMCs, taken 5 days after the yellow fever booster vaccination. The receptor comes from a man aged 18 to 30 who received the YFV17D yellow fever vaccine. The V and J genes are TRBV5-1 and TRBJ2-1, with D perhaps given as TRBD1 or TRBD2 (5 bases each). For the CDR3, the DNA is TGCGCCAGCAGATACCCGGGACCCAATGAGCAGTTCTTC. Amino acids: CASRYPGPNEQFF.